These 28 T cell receptor beta chains share one sample of origin, sequenced in a study of cytomegalovirus exposure and HLA in healthy donors (dated by TCRdb to about 2017). The library was produced with the immunoSEQ multiplex PCR assay. In its TCRdb copy, this immuneACCESS table keeps in-frame sequences only and misses some clones. Where compared with another copy, unresolved V genes explain less than half of these, and the others have no known cause. The sample records about 100,000 clones, approximately 85% of which are singletons. The ten top clones hold more than 2.5% of the sample. Material: PBMCs. The receptor set was obtained from a woman aged 18-29 years in good health and CMV-seronegative.

This chain joins TRBV5-1 and TRBJ2-4; TRBD2 matches at 13 bases. Per germline, CDR1 SGHRS and CDR2 YFSETQ. V lost 1 base to trimming and J lost 11 bases; unmatched junction nucleotides: 12. The CDR3 loop spans 17 amino acids. CDR3 loop: CASSLTGLAGASTFQYF. The CDR3 DNA is TGCGCCAGCAGCTTGACAGGACTAGCGGGGGCCTCTACTTTTCAGTACTTC.

In this sample, this clone turned up many times. The V and J genes are TRBV6-5 and TRBJ1-1; a possible D gene is TRBD1 (5 bases). This CDR3 is built from 11 residues. Trimming removed 7 bases at V and 5 bases at J, with 8 bases between. Germline V CDR1 and CDR2: MNHEY, SVGAGI. CDR3 bases: TGTGCCAGCAAGAAGGGGACTGAAGCTTTCTTT. It encodes CASKKGTEAFF.

The chain has TRBV7-9 and TRBJ1-5; D uncertain. This CDR3 is built from 17 residues. With 3 bases removed from V and 5 bases from J, the gap between germline ends came to 20 bases. CDR1 is SEHNR, CDR2 FQNEAQ, per germline (reference sequence). The CDR3 nucleotides are TGTGCCAGCAGCTTTACCGGACCCTTGGCGGGATATCAGCCCCAGCATTTT. The encoded protein is CASSFTGPLAGYQPQHF.

The chain uses TRBV7-9 and TRBJ1-2; 7 bases line up with TRBD1. Looked up from germline, CDR1 is SEHNR and CDR2 is FQNEAQ (reference sequence). The CDR3 contains 14 residues. The trim removed 2 bases at V and 7 bases at J, leaving 7 bases unmatched. The CDR3 loop reads CASSLSQGGSGYTF. The DNA of the CDR3 is TGTGCCAGCAGCTTATCCCAGGGGGGATCTGGCTACACCTTC.

V is TRBV29-1 and J is TRBJ1-4; no reliable D call. In germline, CDR1 is SQVTM, CDR2 ANQGSEA. The CDR3 has 13 residues. The V and J ends lost 6 bases and 0 bases respectively, with 8 bases between them. The CDR3 loop reads CSVDTATNEKLFF. DNA of the CDR3: TGCAGCGTCGACACTGCAACTAATGAAAAACTGTTTTTT.

CDR3 nucleotides: TGTGCCAGCAGTTACTCCGGGACAGGGGAGAACACTGAAGCTTTCTTT. Amino acid sequence: CASSYSGTGENTEAFF. This chain uses TRBV27 with TRBJ1-1; TRBD1 matches at 10 bases. Germline trimming cut 4 bases from V and 1 base from J; bases unmatched to any gene: 6. CDR3 size: 16 residues. Germline CDR1 MNHEY, CDR2 SMNVEV (reference sequence).

CDR3 sequence: CASMGSNYGYTF. CDR3 bases: TGTGCCAGCATGGGCAGCAACTATGGCTACACCTTC. The V call is TRBV2, the J call TRBJ1-2; no clear D. Germline V gene data show CDR1 as SNHLY and CDR2 as FYNNEI. The CDR3 spans 12 residues. Trimming stripped 7 bases from V and 2 bases from J, with 8 bases between.

The rearrangement links TRBV4-1 to TRBJ1-3, with D hard to call. CDR3 length: 14 residues. Trimming pared 1 base from V and 4 bases from J, leaving 8 bases between. Germline lookup yields CDR1 MGHRA and CDR2 YSYEKL. CDR3 nucleotides: TGCGCCAGCAGCCAAGGGGCGTCCGGAAACACCATATATTTT. It is translated as CASSQGASGNTIYF.

The V and J genes are TRBV2 and TRBJ2-7; 8 bases fit TRBD2. The V gene's germline CDR1 is SNHLY and CDR2 FYNNEI. The V segment lost 6 bases and the J segment 2 bases; nucleotides outside the gene matches: 9. The CDR3 totals 15 residues. The CDR3 here is CASRFPGLGAYEQYF. The CDR3 region has the DNA TGTGCCAGCAGGTTCCCGGGACTAGGAGCCTACGAGCAGTACTTC.

V gene TRBV9 combines with J gene TRBJ1-5; D gene unclear. V lost 7 bases, J lost 0 bases, and 8 bases lay in between. The CDR3 is made up of 13 amino acids. Germline V gene lookup returns CDR1 SGDLS and CDR2 YYNGEE. DNA of the CDR3: TGTGCCAGCGGCCGGGATAGCAATCAGCCCCAGCATTTT. It is translated as CASGRDSNQPQHF.

This chain connects TRBV1 to TRBJ2-3; the table's D gene call, TRBD2, was not cross checked with the DNA. TRBV1 is shown as a pseudogene. CDR3 length equals 18 residues. The CDR3 region is CTSSQGALAGGCTDTQYF. CDR3 nucleotide sequence: TGCACCAGCAGCCAAGGTGCACTAGCGGGGGGGTGCACAGATACGCAGTATTTT.

The CDR3 loop is CASREPGLSTEAFF. The CDR3 coding sequence is TGTGCCAGCCGGGAGCCGGGTTTGAGCACTGAAGCTTTCTTT. The chain uses TRBV6-5 and TRBJ1-1; D gene ambiguous. This CDR3 contains 14 residues. Trimming left V 8 bases short and J 4 bases short, with 17 bases between. The germline CDR1 and CDR2 sequences are MNHEY and SVGAGI.

V usage is TRBV29-1 and J usage is TRBJ2-7, with D possibly TRBD1 on 6 matching bases. Germline V CDR1 and CDR2: SQVTM, ANQGSEA. The ends were cut back, 4 bases at V and 0 bases at J, with 10 bases in the middle. This CDR3 has 13 amino acids. CDR3 bases: TGCAGCGTTGTATGGGACATCTCCTACGAGCAGTACTTC. It encodes CSVVWDISYEQYF.

This clone was seen only a few times. This chain connects TRBV6-1 to TRBJ1-1; TRBD1 aligns across 7 bases. Trimming removed 6 bases from V and 6 bases from J; junction bases left unmatched: 13. The CDR3 sequence is 15 residues long. Germline V gene data show CDR1 as MNHNS and CDR2 as SASEGT. The DNA of the CDR3 is TGTGCCAGCAGCGAGGGGGCAGGGTCTAATGCTGAAGCTTTCTTT. This gives the protein CASSEGAGSNAEAFF.

In this sample, this clone turned up a few times. This chain links TRBV6-1 with TRBJ2-1; D perhaps matches TRBD2 (7 bases). The CDR3 covers 15 residues. Per the germline V gene, CDR1 is MNHNS and CDR2 is SASEGT. Trimming took 3 bases from V and 2 from J, leaving 11 bases between them. CDR3 sequence reads: CASSDGGGTYNEQFF. Here the CDR3 DNA reads TGTGCCAGCAGTGACGGCGGGGGCACCTACAATGAGCAGTTCTTC.

The genes are TRBV6-1 and TRBJ2-7; a weak D match, TRBD2 (6 bases). Germline CDR1 reads MNHNS; CDR2 reads SASEGT. V lost 6 bases, J lost 11 bases, and 14 bases lay in between. This CDR3 is built from 11 residues. CDR3 amino acids: CASSAGTWEYF. In DNA form, the CDR3 reads TGTGCCAGCAGCGCGGGGACCTGGGAGTACTTC.

The chain couples TRBV18 to TRBJ1-2, with a possible D match to TRBD1 (6 bases). Germline assignment: CDR1 KGHSH and CDR2 LQKENI. This CDR3 is 13 amino acids long. Trimming shortened V by 4 bases and J by 6 bases, and 12 bases separated the two germline ends. CDR3 amino acids: CASSLQGPDGYTF. The CDR3, as DNA: TGTGCCAGCTCACTACAGGGACCCGATGGCTACACCTTC.

The CDR3 DNA reads TGTGCCAGCAGCTTAGATAGGGGACAGGGGAGCTCCGAAGCTTTCTTT. This sequence encodes CASSLDRGQGSSEAFF. The chain couples TRBV7-9 to TRBJ1-1, with 10 bases matching TRBD1. CDR3 size: 16 residues. Germline CDR1 SEHNR, CDR2 FQNEAQ (reference sequence). After removal of 1 base from V and 8 bases from J, the junction contained 10 bases not matched to a gene. Combining the CDR3 with reference TRBV7-9 and TRBJ1-1 gives the whole variable domain DTGVSQNPRHKITKRGQNVTFRCDPISEHNRLYWYRQTLGQGPEFLTYFQNEAQLEKSRLLSDRFSAERPKGSFSTLEIQRTEQGDSAMYLCASSLDRGQGSSEAFFGQGTRLTVV.

The genes are TRBV2 and TRBJ2-7, with 11 bases that match TRBD2. In germline, CDR1 is SNHLY, CDR2 FYNNEI. The CDR3 is 15 residues long. V was pared by 6 bases and J by 5 bases, with 9 bases of the junction left unmatched. Written as DNA, the CDR3 is TGTGCCAGCAGGGAACTTAGCGGGGGGGCCCACGAGCAGTACTTC. Its protein product is CASRELSGGAHEQYF.

The chain couples TRBV7-6 to TRBJ1-1; maybe TRBD1 (6 bases). Germline CDR1 is SGHVS and CDR2 is FNYEAQ. V gave up 1 base and J gave up 1 base, with 16 bases separating them. The CDR3 extends over 17 amino acids. CDR3 sequence reads: CASSLGRGGAKNTEAFF. The CDR3 DNA follows: TGTGCCAGCAGCTTAGGCAGGGGAGGGGCAAAGAACACTGAAGCTTTCTTT. The full variable domain, in which reference TRBV7-6 and TRBJ1-1 provide the parts outside the CDR3, is GAGVSQSPRYKVTKRGQDVALRCDPISGHVSLYWYRQALGQGPEFLTYFNYEAQQDKSGLPNDRFSAERPEGSISTLTIQRTEQRDSAMYRCASSLGRGGAKNTEAFFGQGTRLTVV.

The chain links TRBV7-9 to TRBJ2-7; the D gene is possibly TRBD1 (7 bases). The CDR3 consists of 13 residues. Germline CDR1 and CDR2: SEHNR and FQNEAQ (reference sequence). Between the trimmed V and J ends, which lost 10 bases and 3 bases, there was a span of 16 bases. CDR3 sequence reads: CATQGGGDYEQYF. The CDR3 DNA reads as TGTGCCACTCAAGGAGGGGGCGACTACGAGCAGTACTTC.

The chain is built from TRBV2 and TRBJ1-2, with 7 bases matching TRBD1. Germline-derived CDR1 and CDR2 are SNHLY and FYNNEI. V lost 4 bases, J lost 8 bases, and 7 bases stayed unmatched. The CDR3 spans 13 residues. The CDR3 DNA follows: TGTGCCAGCAGTGGAGACAGGGTTTGGGGCTACACCTTC. Its translation is CASSGDRVWGYTF.

V usage is TRBV2 and J usage is TRBJ1-2; D gene ambiguous. V was trimmed by 7 bases and J by 5 bases, leaving 11 bases between them. CDR3 size: 12 residues. CDR1 is SNHLY, CDR2 FYNNEI, per germline. This CDR3 is CASKVGAYGYTF. DNA of the CDR3: TGTGCCAGCAAGGTTGGAGCATATGGCTACACCTTC.

This chain joins TRBV28 and TRBJ1-4; D remains unclear. This CDR3 has 16 residues. CDR1 MDHEN and CDR2 SYDVKM come from the germline V gene. Between the trimmed V and J ends, which lost 3 bases and 6 bases, there was a span of 17 bases. In DNA, the CDR3 is TGTGCCAGCAGTTTCGTCGTCCAGGATACCCATGAAAAACTGTTTTTT. It is translated as CASSFVVQDTHEKLFF.

The V and J genes are TRBV28 and TRBJ1-2; TRBD1 matches 7 bases. CDR1 is MDHEN and CDR2 is SYDVKM in the germline V gene. The CDR3 totals 14 residues. Unmatched junction bases numbered 4, after V lost 2 bases and J lost 4 bases. The CDR3 sequence is CASSLRQGFYGYTF. As DNA, the CDR3 is TGTGCCAGCAGTTTACGACAGGGATTCTATGGCTACACCTTC.

The chain links TRBV27 to TRBJ2-1, with 9 bases matching TRBD1. Per germline, CDR1 MNHEY and CDR2 SMNVEV (reference sequence). This CDR3 has 15 amino acids. V gave up 3 bases and J gave up 5 bases; unmatched junction bases: 5. In DNA form, the CDR3 reads TGTGCCAGCAGTTTTGGGACAGGGATCGACAATGAGCAGTTCTTC. This codes for CASSFGTGIDNEQFF.

V usage is TRBV12-5 and J usage is TRBJ1-1, with unresolved D. V gave up 6 bases and J gave up 1 base, with 9 bases separating them. Germline loops: CDR1 LGHNT, CDR2 FRNRAP. The CDR3 covers 13 residues. The DNA of the CDR3 is TGTGCTAGTGGCCTCGACACGAACACTGAAGCTTTCTTT. This sequence encodes CASGLDTNTEAFF.

This chain uses TRBV29-1 with TRBJ1-1; 7 nucleotides align to TRBD1. Germline V CDR1 and CDR2: SQVTM, ANQGSEA. This CDR3 contains 14 residues. J lost 7 bases, V lost 4 bases, and 12 bases had no gene match. CDR3 loop: CSVGYRGELGEAFF. In nucleotides, the CDR3 is TGCAGCGTTGGTTACAGGGGAGAATTAGGTGAAGCTTTCTTT.